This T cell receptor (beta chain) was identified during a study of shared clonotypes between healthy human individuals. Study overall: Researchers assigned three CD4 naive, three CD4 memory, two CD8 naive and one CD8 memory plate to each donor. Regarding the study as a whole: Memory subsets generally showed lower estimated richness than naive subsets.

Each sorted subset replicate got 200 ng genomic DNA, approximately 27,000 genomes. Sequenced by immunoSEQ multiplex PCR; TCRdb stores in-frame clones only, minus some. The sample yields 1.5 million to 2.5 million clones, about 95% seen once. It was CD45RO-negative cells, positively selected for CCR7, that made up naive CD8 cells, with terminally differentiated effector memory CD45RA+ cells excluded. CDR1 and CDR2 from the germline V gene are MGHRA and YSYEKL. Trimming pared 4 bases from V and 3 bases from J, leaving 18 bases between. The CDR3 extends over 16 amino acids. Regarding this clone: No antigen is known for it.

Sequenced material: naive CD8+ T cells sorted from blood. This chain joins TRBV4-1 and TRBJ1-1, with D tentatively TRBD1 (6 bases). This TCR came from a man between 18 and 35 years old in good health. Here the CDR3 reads CASSRRDTLGDTEAFF. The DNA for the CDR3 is TGCGCCAGCAGCCGCCGGGACACCCTAGGGGACACTGAAGCTTTCTTT.